This T cell receptor (beta chain) is from a study of CD8 T cells in ankylosing spondylitis (TCRdb year 2017). About the full investigation: The study set out to find disease-linked TCR variants by profiling T cell receptor beta repertoires in ankylosing spondylitis patients and healthy donors. The full study cohort comprised about 24 ankylosing spondylitis patients and approximately 100 healthy donors. Peripheral blood was sampled, and synovial fluid was additionally collected from ankylosing spondylitis patients. Beyond this particular receptor, the publication reports: Some of the motif variants had been reported before in the synovial fluid and blood of reactive arthritis patients, a finding that suggests common disease-initiation mechanisms. The disease-linked clones had a CD8+ phenotype and were found at relatively low frequencies in peripheral blood. Significant enrichment of the disease-linked clones was reported in matched synovial fluid samples from ankylosing spondylitis patients. Blood from ankylosing spondylitis patients appeared to be characterized by a TCR beta motif composed of eight highly homologous amino acid variants.

Sequenced on an Illumina HiSeq 2500. Quantitative 5'-RACE with molecular barcodes was the method used to prepare the TCR beta libraries. Processing in the source paper ran as follows. A new computational method based on a probabilistic model of VDJ rearrangement was used to identify disease-linked TCR variants. Using fastp at Q25 and MiXCR, TCRdb reprocessed the public reads and kept productive beta chains. For every CDR3 protein sequence, its rows merge into one entry that carries the most common genes and DNA. The V and J calls and clone size come from TCRdb's table, not from the authors' own analysis. The sample records fewer than 400,000 distinct CDR3 sequences, more than 20% of which are singletons. The biggest ten clones account for around 17% of the sample. Looking up the germline V gene (reference sequence) yields CDR1 LGHDT and CDR2 YNNKEL. The CDR3 numbers 17 residues from cysteine through phenylalanine. Only the CDR3 DNA is retained, 51 bases long and in frame from the first base. V loses 1 base at its end and J loses 2 bases; junction bases beyond the gene matches: 5.

As to this clonotype: Which antigen it targets is not known. Base qualities are not provided; no much larger clone lies one nucleotide away.

Source material: blood, either unsorted or a sorted T cell fraction (not recorded which). The V and J segments used are TRBV3-1 and TRBJ2-7; TRBD2 fits 13 bases in the junction. This receptor was identified in a male donor with ankylosing spondylitis. The CDR3 region reads CASSQVTSGRGAYEQYF. The DNA reads as follows: TGTGCCAGCAGCCAAGTTACTAGCGGGAGGGGGGCCTACGAGCAGTACTTC.